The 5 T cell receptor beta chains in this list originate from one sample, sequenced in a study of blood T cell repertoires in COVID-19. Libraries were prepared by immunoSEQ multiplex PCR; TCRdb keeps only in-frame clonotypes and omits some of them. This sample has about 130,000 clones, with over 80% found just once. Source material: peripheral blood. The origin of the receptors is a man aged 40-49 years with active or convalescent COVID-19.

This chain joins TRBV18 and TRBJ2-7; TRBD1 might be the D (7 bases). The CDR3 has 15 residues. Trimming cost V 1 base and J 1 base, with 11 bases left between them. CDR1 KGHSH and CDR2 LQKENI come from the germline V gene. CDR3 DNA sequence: TGTGCCAGCTCACCACGGCAGGGGGGTTCCTACGAGCAGTACTTC. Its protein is CASSPRQGGSYEQYF.

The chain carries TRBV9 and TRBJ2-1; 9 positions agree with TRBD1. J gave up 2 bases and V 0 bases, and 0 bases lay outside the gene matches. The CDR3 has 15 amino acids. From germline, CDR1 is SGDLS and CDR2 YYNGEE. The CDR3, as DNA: TGTGCCAGCAGCGTAGGACAGGGGGCCTACAATGAGCAGTTCTTC. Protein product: CASSVGQGAYNEQFF.

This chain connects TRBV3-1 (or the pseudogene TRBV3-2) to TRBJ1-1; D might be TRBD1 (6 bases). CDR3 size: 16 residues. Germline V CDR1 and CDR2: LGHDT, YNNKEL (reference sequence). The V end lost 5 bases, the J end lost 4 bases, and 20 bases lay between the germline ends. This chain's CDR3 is CASSKGGGGVSTEAFF. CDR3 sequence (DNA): TGTGCCAGCAGCAAAGGGGGAGGGGGAGTAAGCACTGAAGCTTTCTTT.

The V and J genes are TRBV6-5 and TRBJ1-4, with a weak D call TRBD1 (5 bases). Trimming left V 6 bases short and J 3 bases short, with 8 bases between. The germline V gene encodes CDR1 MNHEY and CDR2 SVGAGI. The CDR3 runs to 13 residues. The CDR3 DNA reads TGTGCCAGCAGGGGGCTAGCTAATGAAAAACTGTTTTTT. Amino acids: CASRGLANEKLFF.

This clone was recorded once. For the CDR3, the DNA is TGTGCCAGCAGCCTGACAGGGTTACAGACCCAGTACTTC. It is translated as CASSLTGLQTQYF. The chain joins TRBV3-1 (or the pseudogene TRBV3-2) to TRBJ2-5; 7 bases align to TRBD1. Germline loops: CDR1 LGHDT, CDR2 YNNKEL (reference sequence). The CDR3 loop spans 13 amino acids. The V segment lost 4 bases and the J segment 6 bases; nucleotides outside the gene matches: 5.